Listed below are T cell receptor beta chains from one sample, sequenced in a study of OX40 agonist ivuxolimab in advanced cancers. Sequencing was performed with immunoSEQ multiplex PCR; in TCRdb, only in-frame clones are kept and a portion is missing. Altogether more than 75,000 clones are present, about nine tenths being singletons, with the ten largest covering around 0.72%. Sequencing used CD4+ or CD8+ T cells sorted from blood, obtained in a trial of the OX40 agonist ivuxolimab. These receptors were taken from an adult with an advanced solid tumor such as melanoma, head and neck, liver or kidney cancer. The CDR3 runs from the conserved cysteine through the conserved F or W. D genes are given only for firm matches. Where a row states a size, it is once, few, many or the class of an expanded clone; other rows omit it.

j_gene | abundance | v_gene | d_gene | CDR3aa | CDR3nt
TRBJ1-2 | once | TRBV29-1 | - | CSVGQPGPGGYTF | TGCAGCGTCGGACAGCCTGGGCCGGGTGGCTACACCTTC
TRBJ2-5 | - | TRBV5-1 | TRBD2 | CASSYGTNQETQYF | TGCGCCAGCAGCTACGGGACTAACCAAGAGACCCAGTACTTC
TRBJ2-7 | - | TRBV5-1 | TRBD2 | CASSSAPSGDTYEQYF | TGCGCCAGCAGCTCGGCCCCTAGCGGGGATACCTACGAGCAGTACTTC
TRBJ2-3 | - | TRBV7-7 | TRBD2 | CASSSGLAGGGGTQYF | TGTGCCAGCAGCTCAGGACTAGCGGGGGGAGGAGGTACGCAGTATTTT
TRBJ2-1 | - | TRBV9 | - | CASSVGQGAYNEQFF | TGTGCCAGCAGCGTAGGACAAGGTGCCTACAATGAGCAGTTCTTC
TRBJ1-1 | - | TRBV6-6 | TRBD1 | CAAHRGLMNTEAFF | TGTGCCGCGCACAGGGGGCTGATGAACACTGAAGCTTTCTTT
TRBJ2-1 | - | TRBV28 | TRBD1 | CASRGTGVYNEQFF | TGTGCCAGCAGGGGGACAGGGGTCTACAATGAGCAGTTCTTC
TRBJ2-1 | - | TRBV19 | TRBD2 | CASSSGGGSHNEQFF | TGTGCCAGCTCCTCCGGGGGAGGGTCCCACAATGAGCAGTTCTTC
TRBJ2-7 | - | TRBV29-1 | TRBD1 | CSVGGQESSYEQYF | TGCAGCGTCGGTGGACAGGAAAGCTCCTACGAGCAGTACTTC
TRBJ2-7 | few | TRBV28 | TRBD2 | CASSYGVSTSGRFTYEQYF | TGTGCCAGCAGTTATGGGGTTTCGACTAGCGGGCGCTTCACCTACGAGCAGTACTTC
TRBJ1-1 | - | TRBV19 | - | CATATAWGAEAFF | TGTGCCACCGCGACAGCCTGGGGTGCTGAAGCTTTCTTT
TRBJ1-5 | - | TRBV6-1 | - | CASSEWADGSNQPQHF | TGTGCCAGCAGTGAATGGGCTGACGGTAGCAATCAGCCCCAGCATTTT
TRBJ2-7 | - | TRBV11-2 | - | CASSTRTVLSYEQYF | TGTGCCAGCAGCACGCGGACAGTTTTATCCTACGAGCAGTACTTC